The 7 T cell receptor beta chains given below trace back to one sample, sequenced in a study of Ad26.COV2.S vaccination and SARS-CoV-2 variants. Repertoires were generated with immunoSEQ multiplex PCR, while TCRdb's copy carries only in-frame clones and drops some. The repertoire includes a few hundred thousand clones, more than 75% of them detected once, and approximately 4% sits in the top ten. The treatment denotes: some 19 received Ad26.COV2.S at low or high dose, single or two shots; 5 received placebo; per-sample allocation not given. Samples analyzed were those drawn on day 63 after the first vaccine or placebo injection. Sequences were derived from peripheral blood, sampled in a trial of Ad26.COV2.S vaccine versus placebo. Source of these receptors: a person between 18 and 65 years old who received the Ad26.COV2.S COVID-19 vaccine or a placebo.

V and J are TRBV14 and TRBJ1-2; D gene unclear. V dropped 0 bases and J dropped 4 bases, with 6 bases sitting between them. The CDR3 contains 13 residues. Germline V gene data show CDR1 as SGHDN and CDR2 as FVKESK. This CDR3 reads CASSQDRRYGYTF. In DNA, the CDR3 is TGTGCCAGCAGCCAAGATCGGCGCTATGGCTACACCTTC.

The chain is built from TRBV24-1 and TRBJ2-3; a possible D gene is TRBD2 (7 bases). The length of the CDR3 is 16 residues. With 3 bases removed from V and 2 bases from J, the gap between germline ends came to 14 bases. Germline CDR1 reads KGHDR; CDR2 reads SFDVKD. CDR3 residues: CATSDRRGPHTDTQYF. CDR3 nucleotide sequence: TGTGCCACCAGTGATCGGCGGGGGCCCCACACAGATACGCAGTATTTT.

V usage is TRBV6-6 and J usage is TRBJ1-1; D perhaps matches TRBD1 (6 bases). Trimming took 0 bases from V and 7 from J, leaving 9 bases between them. In germline, CDR1 is MNHNY, CDR2 SVGAGI (reference sequence). The CDR3 length is 13 residues. The CDR3 loop reads CASSYSLRGEAFF. The CDR3 region has the DNA TGTGCCAGCAGTTACTCGCTCAGGGGTGAAGCTTTCTTT.

The chain combines TRBV30 with TRBJ1-1; no firm D call. V lost 0 bases, J lost 0 bases, and 5 bases lay in between. CDR1 is GTSNPN, CDR2 SVGIG, per germline (reference sequence). The CDR3 consists of 13 residues. This CDR3 is CAWSVLVNTEAFF. Written as DNA, the CDR3 is TGTGCCTGGAGTGTTCTTGTGAACACTGAAGCTTTCTTT.

V usage is TRBV19 and J usage is TRBJ2-7; 7 bases line up with TRBD1. Losses at the gene ends were 4 bases for V and 0 bases for J; bases not matched to a gene: 3. The CDR3 runs to 14 residues. CDR1 is LNHDA and CDR2 is SQIVND in the germline V gene (reference sequence). The CDR3 DNA is TGTGCCAGTAGTACCACAGGGGTCTCCTACGAGCAGTACTTC. Translation: CASSTTGVSYEQYF. Variable domain in full (rest from reference TRBV19 and TRBJ2-7): DGGITQSPKYLFRKEGQNVTLSCEQNLNHDAMYWYRQDPGQGLRLIYYSQIVNDFQKGDIAEGYSVSREKKESFPLTVTSAQKNPTAFYLCASSTTGVSYEQYFGPGTRLTVT.

This clone was seen once. The V call is TRBV24-1, the J call TRBJ2-7; 7 nucleotides agree with TRBD1. With 4 bases clipped from V and 7 bases from J, the junction kept 12 bases outside the gene matches. The CDR3 covers 15 residues. Germline V gives CDR1 KGHDR, CDR2 SFDVKD. CDR3 in amino acids: CATSDRGQPRGEQYF. The CDR3 nucleotides are TGTGCCACCAGTGACCGGGGACAGCCTCGAGGGGAGCAGTACTTC.

CDR3 in amino acids: CSVEAVGGADTQYF. Here the CDR3 DNA reads TGCAGCGTTGAAGCTGTAGGGGGGGCAGATACGCAGTATTTT. The V and J genes are TRBV29-1 and TRBJ2-3; tentatively, D is TRBD2 (7 bases). CDR3 size: 14 residues. Germline V gives CDR1 SQVTM, CDR2 ANQGSEA. The germline V and J ends were trimmed by 1 base and 4 bases, with 12 bases remaining between them.